One and the same sample provided the 10 T cell receptor beta chains below, sequenced in a study of circulating tumor DNA in untreated peripheral T-cell lymphoma. Data came from immunoSEQ multiplex PCR; TCRdb stores just in-frame clones and leaves some out. The table has around 530 clones, about 76% seen once. Sequencing was carried out using tumor tissue. These receptors all come from a human donor with peripheral T-cell lymphoma.

The V gene is TRBV9, the J gene TRBJ2-1; 8 bases match TRBD2. The germline V gene encodes CDR1 SGDLS and CDR2 YYNGEE. Losses at the gene ends were 3 bases for V and 5 bases for J; bases not matched to a gene: 10. CDR3 length: 16 amino acids. The CDR3 DNA is TGTGCCAGCAGCGATAGGACTAGCAGGGTTAACAATGAGCAGTTCTTC. It translates to CASSDRTSRVNNEQFF.

The genes are TRBV14 and TRBJ2-7; no firm D call. Germline lookup yields CDR1 SGHDN and CDR2 FVKESK. The V gene lost 4 bases and the J gene lost 1 base, with 14 bases spanning the gap. The CDR3 consists of 15 residues. CDR3 sequence reads: CASSRYQVPSYEQYF. As DNA, the CDR3 is TGTGCCAGCAGCCGGTACCAGGTCCCTTCCTACGAGCAGTACTTC. The variable domain in full, with the rest retrieved from reference TRBV14 and TRBJ2-7, is EAGVTQFPSHSVIEKGQTVTLRCDPISGHDNLYWYRRVMGKEIKFLLHFVKESKQDESGMPNNRFLAERTGGTYSTLKVQPAELEDSGVYFCASSRYQVPSYEQYFGPGTRLTVT.

V usage is TRBV7-2 and J usage is TRBJ2-7; D unresolved. The CDR3 runs to 14 residues. Trimming removed 5 bases at V and 0 bases at J, with 11 bases between. The germline V gene encodes CDR1 SGHTA and CDR2 FQGNSA. The CDR3 DNA sequence: TGTGCCAGCAGCCTGCTCACCAGCTCCTACGAGCAGTACTTC. Protein sequence: CASSLLTSSYEQYF.

This sequence joins TRBV18 and TRBJ2-1; D tentatively fits TRBD1 or TRBD2 (6 bases each). The V gene lost 6 bases and the J gene lost 8 bases, with 14 bases spanning the gap. The germline CDR1 and CDR2 sequences are KGHSH and LQKENI. This CDR3 contains 13 residues. CDR3 sequence reads: CASSAVRGDEQFF. As DNA, the CDR3 is TGTGCCAGCTCGGCCGTGAGGGGGGATGAGCAGTTCTTC.

The CDR3 here is CASSSYTDTQYF. The CDR3 coding sequence is TGTGCCAGCAGTTCCTACACAGATACGCAGTATTTT. This chain joins TRBV6-8 and TRBJ2-3; D uncertain. CDR3 length: 12 amino acids. The V gene lost 4 bases and the J gene lost 2 bases, with 4 bases spanning the gap. The germline V gene has CDR1 MNHGY and CDR2 SAAAGT.

The chain combines TRBV19 with TRBJ2-1, with unresolved D. The V end lost 3 bases, the J end lost 6 bases, and 9 bases lay between the germline ends. Germline values: CDR1 LNHDA, CDR2 SQIVND (reference sequence). The CDR3 loop spans 13 amino acids. DNA for the CDR3: TGTGCCAGTAGTATGGGATTAGGCAATGAGCAGTTCTTC. Translated: CASSMGLGNEQFF. The full variable domain, in which reference TRBV19 and TRBJ2-1 provide the parts outside the CDR3, is DGGITQSPKYLFRKEGQNVTLSCEQNLNHDAMYWYRQDPGQGLRLIYYSQIVNDFQKGDIAEGYSVSREKKESFPLTVTSAQKNPTAFYLCASSMGLGNEQFFGPGTRLTVL.

The chain joins TRBV19 to TRBJ2-1, with 8 bases matching TRBD2. This CDR3 contains 15 residues. Germline-derived CDR1 and CDR2 are LNHDA and SQIVND (reference sequence). V lost 4 bases, J lost 8 bases, and 10 bases stayed unmatched. As DNA, the CDR3 is TGTGCCAGTAGTACTCGCGGGGGGAGTATCTATGAGCAGTTCTTC. It encodes CASSTRGGSIYEQFF.

The chain couples TRBV6-8 to TRBJ2-7, with 12 nucleotides matching TRBD2. CDR3 length: 14 residues. Trimming at V came to 6 bases and at J to 2 bases, leaving 2 bases not matched to a gene. Germline V gene lookup returns CDR1 MNHGY and CDR2 SAAAGT. CDR3 region: CASSLAGGTYEQYF. CDR3 bases: TGTGCCAGCAGCCTAGCGGGGGGGACCTACGAGCAGTACTTC.

The chain combines TRBV1 with TRBJ2-1; the DNA was not used to check the table's D call, TRBD2. TRBV1 is shown as a pseudogene. CDR3 length: 19 amino acids. The CDR3 loop reads CASSQDRYSGGRSYNEQFF. The CDR3 bases are TGCGCCAGCAGCCAAGATCGGTATAGCGGGGGCCGCTCCTACAATGAGCAGTTCTTC.

The V gene is TRBV1, the J gene TRBJ2-3. TRBV1 is recorded as a pseudogene. This CDR3 comprises 14 residues. CDR3: CASSQDRNTDTQYF. The DNA of the CDR3 is TGCGCCAGCAGCCAAGATCGAAACACAGATACGCAGTATTTT.